Here is one T cell receptor (beta chain) with its context. The target of this receptor is not known. No base quality information exists; no much larger clone differs at one position. The sample originates from a study of T-cell reconstitution after alpha-beta-depleted transplantation in children listed by TCRdb under 2016. About the full investigation: Using TCR repertoire profiling, the study followed T-cell immune reconstitution in a quantitative way in children after TCRalphabeta/CD19-depleted allogeneic hematopoietic cell transplantation.

V loses 0 bases at its end and J loses 3 bases; junction bases beyond the gene matches: 16. The germline V gene encodes CDR1 SGHRS and CDR2 YFSETQ. The CDR3 spans 21 residues, from the cysteine through the phenylalanine. Only the CDR3 part of the read is kept: 63 bases, read in frame from the first base. This specimen's treatment or condition label, interpreted: allogeneic hematopoietic cell transplantation with graft depleted of TCRalphabeta T cells and CD19 B cells. Transplant recipients were children who received TCRalphabeta/CD19-depleted allogeneic hematopoietic cell grafts. Broad study findings and their caveats: Over subsequent months, a decline in hyperexpanded clone frequencies was noted, and after one year, T-cell counts and TCRbeta diversity were mostly ascribed to newly produced T cells. The apparently early alphabetaT-cell count recovery about two months after transplant was reportedly dependent on only several hundred rapidly expanded clones derived from non-depleted graft cells. The high TCRbeta diversity at day 60 in some patients was ascribed to recipient T cells and intrathymic progenitors that had survived conditioning.

Library generation was performed with PCR. The sequencer was an Illumina HiSeq 2500. To normalize quantification of the TCRbeta repertoire, the TCR libraries were built with molecular barcoding that relied on unique molecular identifiers. TCRdb cleaned the public reads at Q25 with fastp, built clones with MiXCR and kept in-frame beta chains. Each entry merges the rows of one CDR3 protein and shows their most common DNA and genes. The sample yields about 400,000 distinct CDR3 sequences; 15% to 20% were counted once. 25% to 30% of the sample belongs to the ten largest clones. The sequence derives from a boy less than two years old who had a stem cell transplant for Wiskott-Aldrich syndrome, so the T cells may come from the graft donor. Sequencing was performed on PBMCs, mostly from graft donor cells, taken 360 days after TCRalphabeta/CD19-depleted stem cell transplant. In this chain, TRBV5-1 is recombined with TRBJ2-2; 11 of the junction bases match TRBD2. Here the CDR3 is given as CASSLGLPLLLAGADTGELFF. Here is the DNA: TGCGCCAGCAGCTTGGGTCTTCCTCTCCTACTAGCGGGAGCGGACACCGGGGAGCTGTTTTTT. With the portions outside the CDR3 filled from the reference TRBV5-1 and TRBJ2-2 genes, the complete variable region becomes KAGVTQTPRYLIKTRGQQVTLSCSPISGHRSVSWYQQTPGQGLQFLFEYFSETQRNKGNFPGRFSGRQFSNSRSEMNVSTLELGDSALYLCASSLGLPLLLAGADTGELFFGEGSRLTVL.